Listed below are T cell receptor beta chains from one sample, sequenced in a study of T-cell memory formation after mild COVID-19. TCRdb reprocessed the 5' RACE reads via MiXCR and lists one record per CDR3 protein. This sample has more than 120,000 distinct CDR3 sequences, with approximately 5.7% found just once. Sequenced sample: PBMCs or a T cell subset sorted from them (not recorded which). The receptor set was obtained from an adult woman who had mild COVID-19 (a few samples of this study predate the infection). Cell type and time point are not known. The CDR3 runs from the conserved cysteine through the conserved F or W. The D gene is left open where the match is weak. Rows may omit the clone size; those that give it use once, few, many or a size class.

TRBD2 | TRBJ2-1 | TRBV4-1 | few | CASSQLLAGGLYNEQFF | TGCGCCAGCAGCCAATTACTAGCGGGGGGGCTCTACAATGAGCAGTTCTTC
TRBD1 | TRBJ1-2 | TRBV6-1 | many | CASSERTGPNYGYTF | TGTGCCAGCAGTGAACGGACAGGGCCAAACTATGGCTACACCTTC
. | TRBJ1-5 | TRBV2 | . | CASSVRENQPQHF | TGTGCCAGCAGTGTAAGGGAGAATCAGCCCCAGCATTTT
TRBD2 | TRBJ2-3 | TRBV27 | few | CASSLDRRSSGRFSTDTQYF | TGTGCCAGCAGTTTGGACCGCCGTTCTAGCGGGAGGTTTAGCACAGATACGCAGTATTTT
TRBD1 | TRBJ1-1 | TRBV14 | few | CASSQEIHRGGEAFF | TGTGCCAGCAGCCAAGAAATCCACAGGGGAGGTGAAGCTTTCTTT
. | TRBJ2-1 | TRBV15 | many | CATSRQNEQFF | TGTGCCACCAGCAGACAGAATGAGCAGTTCTTC
. | TRBJ1-1 | TRBV7-9 | . | CASSLKGGGEAFF | TGTGCCAGCAGCTTAAAGGGGGGCGGTGAAGCTTTCTTT
TRBD1 | TRBJ2-7 | TRBV29-1 | few | CSANRGYEQYF | TGCAGCGCTAACAGGGGCTACGAGCAGTACTTC
. | TRBJ1-6 | TRBV5-1 | few | CASSLEPNNSPLHF | TGCGCCAGCAGCTTAGAACCAAATAATTCACCCCTCCACTTT
. | TRBJ1-2 | TRBV29-1 | many | CSVAVQGGLYGYTF | TGCAGCGTTGCAGTTCAGGGAGGGCTCTATGGCTACACCTTC
. | TRBJ1-1 | TRBV11-2 | many | CASSSHRSTEAFF | TGTGCCAGCAGCTCCCACCGAAGCACTGAAGCTTTCTTT
TRBD1 | TRBJ1-1 | TRBV12-3/TRBV12-4 | many | CASSFNRGWGNGEAFF | TGTGCCAGCAGTTTTAACAGGGGCTGGGGGAACGGTGAAGCTTTCTTT
. | TRBJ2-1 | TRBV12-3/TRBV12-4 | few | CASSSHGGLAYNEQFF | TGTGCCAGCAGTTCCCACGGGGGACTGGCGTACAATGAGCAGTTCTTC
. | TRBJ2-1 | TRBV12-3/TRBV12-4 | many | CASTQELAGRAQQFF | TGTGCCAGCACCCAAGAACTAGCCGGTCGAGCACAGCAGTTCTTC
. | TRBJ1-2 | TRBV7-2 | . | CASSLNPQGTRDGYTF | TGTGCCAGCAGCTTAAACCCTCAGGGAACCCGGGATGGCTACACCTTC
. | TRBJ2-7 | TRBV7-8 | . | CASSGRETDYEQYF | TGTGCCAGCTCTGGAAGAGAGACCGACTACGAGCAGTACTTC
TRBD1 | TRBJ1-5 | TRBV6-6 | . | CASRETGGGGNQPQHF | TGTGCCAGCCGCGAGACAGGGGGCGGTGGAAATCAGCCCCAGCATTTT
. | TRBJ2-7 | TRBV20-1 | many | CSAQKGGEQYF | TGCAGTGCCCAGAAAGGGGGCGAGCAGTACTTC
. | TRBJ2-7 | TRBV18 | . | CASSPKSPPPREQYF | TGTGCCAGCTCACCAAAAAGCCCTCCTCCACGGGAGCAGTACTTC
TRBD1 | TRBJ1-1 | TRBV15 | . | CATSPPSGGGNTEAFF | TGTGCCACCAGCCCTCCCTCAGGGGGGGGGAACACTGAAGCTTTCTTT
. | TRBJ1-1 | TRBV7-9 | many | CASSPTGMNTEAFF | TGTGCCAGCAGCCCCACAGGAATGAACACTGAAGCTTTCTTT
. | TRBJ2-3 | TRBV7-9 | . | CASRWRGSTDTQYF | TGTGCCAGCAGGTGGAGGGGAAGCACAGATACGCAGTATTTT
TRBD1 | TRBJ1-5 | TRBV11-2 | . | CASSAGTGNQPQHF | TGTGCCAGCAGCGCCGGGACAGGGAATCAGCCCCAGCATTTT
. | TRBJ1-1 | TRBV20-1 | . | CSARDRGRGHTEAFF | TGCAGTGCTAGAGATCGAGGCAGGGGACACACTGAAGCTTTCTTT
TRBD2 | TRBJ2-1 | TRBV7-9 | few | CASSLRQGAGGPHYNEQFF | TGTGCCAGCAGCTTACGGCAGGGTGCGGGAGGGCCCCACTACAATGAGCAGTTCTTC
TRBD2 | TRBJ2-1 | TRBV7-2 | many | CASSPRLAGVSNEQFF | TGTGCCAGCAGCCCGAGACTAGCGGGAGTTTCCAATGAGCAGTTCTTC
TRBD2 | TRBJ2-7 | TRBV5-1 | many | CASSTGLAGVYEQYF | TGCGCCAGCAGCACGGGACTAGCGGGAGTGTACGAGCAGTACTTC
. | TRBJ1-1 | TRBV27 | few | CASSLAWLGAEAFF | TGTGCCAGCAGTTTAGCCTGGTTGGGGGCTGAAGCTTTCTTT
TRBD2 | TRBJ2-3 | TRBV4-2 | many | CASSQILAGSTDTQYF | TGTGCCAGCAGCCAGATCCTAGCGGGGAGCACAGATACGCAGTATTTT
. | TRBJ1-2 | TRBV7-3 | many | CASSQQGLHYGYTF | TGTGCCAGCAGTCAGCAAGGACTTCACTATGGCTACACCTTC
TRBD1 | TRBJ1-1 | TRBV5-6 | few | CASSLGQGRDTEAFF | TGTGCCAGCAGCTTGGGACAGGGGAGGGACACTGAAGCTTTCTTT